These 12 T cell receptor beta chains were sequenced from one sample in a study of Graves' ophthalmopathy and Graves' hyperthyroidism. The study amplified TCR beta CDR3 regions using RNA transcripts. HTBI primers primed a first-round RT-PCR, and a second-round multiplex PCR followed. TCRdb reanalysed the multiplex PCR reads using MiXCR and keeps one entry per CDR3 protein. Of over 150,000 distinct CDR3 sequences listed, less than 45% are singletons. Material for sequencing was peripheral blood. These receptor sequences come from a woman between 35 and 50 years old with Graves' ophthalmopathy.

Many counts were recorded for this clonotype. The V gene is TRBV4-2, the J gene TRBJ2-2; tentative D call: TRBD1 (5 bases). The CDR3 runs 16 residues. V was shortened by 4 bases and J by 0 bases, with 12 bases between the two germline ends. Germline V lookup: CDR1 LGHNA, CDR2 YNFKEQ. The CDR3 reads CASSPGAQANTGELFF. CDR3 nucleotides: TGTGCCAGCAGCCCCGGAGCACAGGCGAACACCGGGGAGCTGTTTTTT.

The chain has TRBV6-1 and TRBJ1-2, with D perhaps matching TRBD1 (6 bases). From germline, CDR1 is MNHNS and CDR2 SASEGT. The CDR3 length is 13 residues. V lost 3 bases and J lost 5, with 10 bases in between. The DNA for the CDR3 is TGTGCCAGCAGTGACTGGGGGGCTTATGGCTACACCTTC. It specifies CASSDWGAYGYTF.

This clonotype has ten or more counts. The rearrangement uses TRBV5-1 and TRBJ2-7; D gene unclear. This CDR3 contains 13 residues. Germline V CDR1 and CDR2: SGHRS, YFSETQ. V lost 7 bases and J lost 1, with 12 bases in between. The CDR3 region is CASRADGSYEQYF. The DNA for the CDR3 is TGCGCCAGCCGTGCGGACGGGTCCTACGAGCAGTACTTC.

The CDR3 reads CASSKGTGDYEQYF. The CDR3 nucleotides are TGCGCCAGCAGCAAAGGGACAGGAGACTACGAGCAGTACTTC. The chain is built from TRBV5-1 and TRBJ2-7, with 8 bases fitting TRBD1. The CDR3 runs 14 residues. Trimming took 4 bases from V and 3 from J; bases not matched to a gene: 6. Germline V gene sequence: CDR1 SGHRS, CDR2 YFSETQ.

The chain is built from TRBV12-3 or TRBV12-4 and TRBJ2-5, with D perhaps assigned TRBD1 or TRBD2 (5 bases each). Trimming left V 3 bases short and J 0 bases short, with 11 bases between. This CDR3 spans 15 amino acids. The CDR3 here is CASSLNWGYQETQYF. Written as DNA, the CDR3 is TGTGCCAGCAGTTTGAATTGGGGGTACCAAGAGACCCAGTACTTC.

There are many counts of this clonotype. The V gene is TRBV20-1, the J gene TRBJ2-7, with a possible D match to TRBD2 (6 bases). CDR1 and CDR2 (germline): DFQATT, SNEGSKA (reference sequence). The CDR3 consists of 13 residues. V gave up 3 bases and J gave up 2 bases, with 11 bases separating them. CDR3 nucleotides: TGCAGTGCTAGTCGCGGGGACCCCTACGAGCAGTACTTC. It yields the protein CSASRGDPYEQYF.

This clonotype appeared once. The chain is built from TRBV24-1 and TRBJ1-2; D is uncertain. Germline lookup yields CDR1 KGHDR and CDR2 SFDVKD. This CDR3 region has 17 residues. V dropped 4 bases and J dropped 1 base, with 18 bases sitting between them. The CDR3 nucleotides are TGTGCCACCAGTGACCATCACAACGCTGGAATTAACTATGGCTACACCTTC. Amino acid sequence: CATSDHHNAGINYGYTF.

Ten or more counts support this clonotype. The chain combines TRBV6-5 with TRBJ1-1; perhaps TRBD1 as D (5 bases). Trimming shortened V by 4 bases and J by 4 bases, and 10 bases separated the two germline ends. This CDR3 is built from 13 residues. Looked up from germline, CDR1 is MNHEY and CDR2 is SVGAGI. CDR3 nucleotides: TGTGCCAGCAGTTCGGGGGTTCGCACTGAAGCTTTCTTT. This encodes CASSSGVRTEAFF.

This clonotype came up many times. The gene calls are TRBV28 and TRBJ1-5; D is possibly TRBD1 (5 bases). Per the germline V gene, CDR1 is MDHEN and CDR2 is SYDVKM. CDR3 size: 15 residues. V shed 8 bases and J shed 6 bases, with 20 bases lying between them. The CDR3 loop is CASYREGRGSQPQHF. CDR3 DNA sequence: TGTGCCAGCTATAGGGAGGGAAGGGGAAGTCAGCCCCAGCATTTT.

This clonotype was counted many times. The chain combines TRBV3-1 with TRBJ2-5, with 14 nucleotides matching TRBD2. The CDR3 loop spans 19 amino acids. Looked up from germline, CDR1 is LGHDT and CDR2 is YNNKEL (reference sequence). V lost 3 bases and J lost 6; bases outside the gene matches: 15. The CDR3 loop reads CASSHEVGTSGSRRQTQYF. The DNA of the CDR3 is TGTGCCAGCAGCCATGAAGTGGGGACTAGCGGGAGTAGGCGACAGACCCAGTACTTC.

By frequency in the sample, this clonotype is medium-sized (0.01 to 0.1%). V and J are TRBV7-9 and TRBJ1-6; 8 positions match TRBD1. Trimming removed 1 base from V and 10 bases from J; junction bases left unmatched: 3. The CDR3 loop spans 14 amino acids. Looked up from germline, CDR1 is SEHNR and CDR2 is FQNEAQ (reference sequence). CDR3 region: CASSLGDRGSPLHF. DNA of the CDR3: TGTGCCAGCAGCTTAGGAGACAGGGGCTCACCCCTCCACTTT.

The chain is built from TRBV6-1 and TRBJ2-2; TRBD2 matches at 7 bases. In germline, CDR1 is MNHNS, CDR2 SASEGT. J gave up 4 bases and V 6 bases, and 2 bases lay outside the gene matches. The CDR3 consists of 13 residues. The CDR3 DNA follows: TGTGCCAGCAGAGAGCGGGGCACCGGGGAGCTGTTTTTT. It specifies CASRERGTGELFF.